Shown below are 19 T cell receptor beta chains from a single sample sequenced in a study of blood T cell repertoires in COVID-19. Profiling relied on immunoSEQ multiplex PCR, and the TCRdb table lists in-frame clones only, not all of them. Of around 270,000 clones in the sample, 84% were seen once. The sequencing sample was made of peripheral blood. The receptors were sampled from a woman aged 40 to 50 who had recovered from COVID-19.

The gene calls are TRBV6-5 and TRBJ1-6; 7 nucleotides line up with TRBD1. The CDR3 length is 15 residues. Germline CDR1 reads MNHEY; CDR2 reads SVGAGI. The trim removed 7 bases at V and 0 bases at J, leaving 3 bases unmatched. CDR3 sequence reads: CASTRDSSYNSPLHF. In DNA form, the CDR3 reads TGTGCCAGCACTAGGGACAGCTCCTATAATTCACCCCTCCACTTT.

The rearrangement uses TRBV5-1 and TRBJ2-1, with a possible D match to TRBD2 (7 bases). With 3 bases removed from V and 2 bases from J, the gap between germline ends came to 12 bases. Germline V lookup: CDR1 SGHRS, CDR2 YFSETQ. This CDR3 spans 15 amino acids. The CDR3, as DNA: TGCGCCAGCAGCTCCTCCGGGGGGCCCTACAATGAGCAGTTCTTC. As protein: CASSSSGGPYNEQFF.

The rearrangement links TRBV28 to TRBJ2-7; the match to TRBD1 covers 12 bases. V lost 5 bases and J lost 4; bases outside the gene matches: 6. The germline V gene encodes CDR1 MDHEN and CDR2 SYDVKM. The CDR3 runs to 15 residues. The CDR3 here is CASSGRDRGRYEQYF. The CDR3 DNA follows: TGTGCCAGCAGTGGCCGGGACAGGGGGCGTTACGAGCAGTACTTC.

The chain has TRBV5-1 and TRBJ1-1; D possibly corresponds to TRBD1 (6 bases). Per the germline V gene, CDR1 is SGHRS and CDR2 is YFSETQ. V was pared by 3 bases and J by 0 bases, with 12 bases between. The CDR3 has 15 amino acids. CDR3 nucleotides: TGCGCCAGCAGCTCCCGGACAGACCTGAACACTGAAGCTTTCTTT. This sequence encodes CASSSRTDLNTEAFF.

This chain uses TRBV5-1 with TRBJ1-1; a weak D match, TRBD1 (5 bases). Germline V lookup: CDR1 SGHRS, CDR2 YFSETQ. The CDR3 runs to 13 residues. V was cut by 0 bases and J by 3 bases, with 6 bases left in between. For the CDR3, the DNA is TGCGCCAGCAGCTTGGCGGGGGACACTGAAGCTTTCTTT. Translated: CASSLAGDTEAFF. Filled out from reference TRBV5-1 and TRBJ1-1, the complete variable domain reads KAGVTQTPRYLIKTRGQQVTLSCSPISGHRSVSWYQQTPGQGLQFLFEYFSETQRNKGNFPGRFSGRQFSNSRSEMNVSTLELGDSALYLCASSLAGDTEAFFGQGTRLTVV.

The genes are TRBV2 and TRBJ2-2; TRBD1 matches 9 bases. CDR3 size: 15 residues. Germline values: CDR1 SNHLY, CDR2 FYNNEI. J gave up 4 bases and V 6 bases, and 6 bases lay outside the gene matches. CDR3 coding DNA: TGTGCCAGCAGGGTACAGGGGGCGCCCACCGGGGAGCTGTTTTTT. Protein product: CASRVQGAPTGELFF.

The genes are TRBV14 and TRBJ2-7, with D perhaps TRBD2 (5 bases). The CDR3 is 17 residues long. V dropped 4 bases and J dropped 0 bases, with 19 bases sitting between them. Germline V CDR1 and CDR2: SGHDN, FVKESK. CDR3 protein: CASSLSSMSGGSYEQYF. The CDR3 bases are TGTGCCAGCAGCCTCTCCTCGATGTCAGGAGGCTCCTACGAGCAGTACTTC.

This rearrangement joins TRBV5-1 to TRBJ2-3, with TRBD1 identical over 7 bases. Germline V gene lookup returns CDR1 SGHRS and CDR2 YFSETQ. With 4 bases clipped from V and 2 bases from J, the junction kept 7 bases outside the gene matches. This CDR3 has 15 residues. CDR3 amino acids: CASSGDRPPTDTQYF. CDR3 nucleotide sequence: TGCGCCAGCAGCGGGGACAGACCTCCCACAGATACGCAGTATTTT.

The chain has TRBV2 and TRBJ2-7; D not certain. The CDR3 runs to 12 residues. The V end lost 10 bases, the J end lost 3 bases, and 13 bases lay between the germline ends. Germline CDR1 is SNHLY and CDR2 is FYNNEI. The CDR3 DNA sequence: TGTGCCACCCAATCCGACAACTACGAGCAGTACTTC. Protein product: CATQSDNYEQYF.

V gene TRBV12-3 or TRBV12-4 combines with J gene TRBJ2-3; the D is unclear. Trimming stripped 5 bases from V and 6 bases from J, with 12 bases between. The CDR3 consists of 13 residues. CDR3 DNA: TGTGCCAGCAGTCTTGCGCCGATCGATACGCAGTATTTT. Encoded protein: CASSLAPIDTQYF.

V gene TRBV6-5 combines with J gene TRBJ1-1; the match to TRBD1 covers 9 bases. The trim removed 5 bases at V and 3 bases at J, leaving 4 bases unmatched. The CDR3 is made up of 14 amino acids. Germline V lookup: CDR1 MNHEY, CDR2 SVGAGI. The CDR3 nucleotides read TGTGCCAGCAGTCCACAGGGGGCACACACTGAAGCTTTCTTT. Translating it yields CASSPQGAHTEAFF.

This clone was counted a few times. This chain connects TRBV11-2 to TRBJ2-5; TRBD2 agrees at 13 bases. Trimming removed 3 bases from V and 4 bases from J; junction bases left unmatched: 8. The CDR3 runs 17 residues. CDR1 and CDR2 (germline): SGHAT, FQNNGV. CDR3 region: CASSLTSGGPVTETQYF. The CDR3 nucleotides read TGTGCCAGCAGCTTGACTAGCGGGGGGCCAGTAACAGAGACCCAGTACTTC.

This clone was detected only once. The chain links TRBV4-1 to TRBJ1-3; 7 bases match TRBD1. Germline-derived CDR1 and CDR2 are MGHRA and YSYEKL. The CDR3 spans 17 residues. V lost 0 bases, J lost 0 bases, and 5 bases stayed unmatched. CDR3 sequence: CASSQDWDSISGNTIYF. Here the CDR3 DNA reads TGCGCCAGCAGCCAAGATTGGGACAGTATCTCTGGAAACACCATATATTTT.

The chain has TRBV5-6 and TRBJ2-1; 7 bases agree with TRBD2. From germline, CDR1 is SGHDT and CDR2 YYEEEE. The CDR3 loop spans 14 amino acids. V trimming: 0 bases; J trimming: 6 bases; junction bases outside the gene matches: 3. Here the CDR3 DNA reads TGTGCCAGCAGCTTGGGGCTAGCGGCCAATGAGCAGTTCTTC. As protein: CASSLGLAANEQFF.

J is TRBJ2-5 and V is TRBV5-4, with D tentatively TRBD1 (5 bases). The CDR3 loop spans 15 amino acids. Germline V CDR1 and CDR2: SGHNT, YYREEE (reference sequence). Deletions cut 2 bases from V and 1 base from J, with 12 bases between. The CDR3 loop reads CASSLDSQVQETQYF. In DNA form, the CDR3 reads TGTGCCAGCAGCTTAGACTCACAGGTCCAAGAGACCCAGTACTTC.

This chain joins TRBV19 and TRBJ2-3; a weak D match, TRBD2 (6 bases). Germline assignment: CDR1 LNHDA and CDR2 SQIVND (reference sequence). The CDR3 length is 14 residues. Between the trimmed V and J ends, which lost 3 bases and 4 bases, there was a span of 11 bases. CDR3 residues: CASSIGTDSDTQYF. CDR3 in DNA: TGTGCCAGTAGTATCGGGACTGACTCAGATACGCAGTATTTT. Together with reference TRBV19 and TRBJ2-3, the CDR3 gives the full variable domain: DGGITQSPKYLFRKEGQNVTLSCEQNLNHDAMYWYRQDPGQGLRLIYYSQIVNDFQKGDIAEGYSVSREKKESFPLTVTSAQKNPTAFYLCASSIGTDSDTQYFGPGTRLTVL.

The rearrangement joins TRBV11-1 to TRBJ1-2; 8 bases line up with TRBD1. The V gene's germline CDR1 is SGHAT and CDR2 FQDESV (reference sequence). Trimming took 5 bases from V and 4 from J; bases not matched to a gene: 3. This CDR3 region has 13 residues. This CDR3 is CASSADRGYGYTF. The DNA of the CDR3 is TGTGCCAGCAGCGCCGACAGGGGCTATGGCTACACCTTC.

This chain links TRBV24-1 with TRBJ2-1, with 9 nucleotides matching TRBD2. This CDR3 has 16 amino acids. With V trimmed by 5 bases and J by 2 bases, 6 bases remained unmatched. CDR1 and CDR2 (germline): KGHDR, SFDVKD. The CDR3 spells CATSGASGDAYNEQFF. CDR3 in DNA: TGTGCCACCAGTGGTGCTAGCGGGGACGCCTACAATGAGCAGTTCTTC.

V usage is TRBV6-5 and J usage is TRBJ1-4; D gene ambiguous. V lost 6 bases to trimming and J lost 0 bases, with 11 bases between them. CDR3 length: 15 amino acids. Per germline, CDR1 MNHEY and CDR2 SVGAGI. The CDR3, as DNA: TGTGCCAGCAGAACCAGCGGACCAACTAATGAAAAACTGTTTTTT. Amino acids: CASRTSGPTNEKLFF.